A single sample is the source of the 17 T cell receptor beta chains below, sequenced in a study of blood T cells in healthy people across ages. With a J-beta primer mix and a sample-barcoded 5' primer, a second PCR ran about 7 to 12 cycles. Via MiXCR, TCRdb re-called the 5' RACE reads, giving one row per CDR3 protein. This sample has some 930,000 distinct CDR3 sequences, with 25% to 30% found just once. The sample was also reused in another study, on T cells of mothers and their children.

The sample comprised blood. The receptors were sampled from a woman aged 35 to 49 in good health.

The chain employs TRBV7-2 and TRBJ1-5; 9 bases are shared with TRBD1. V lost 5 bases to trimming and J lost 9 bases; unmatched junction nucleotides: 11. The CDR3 contains 15 residues. Germline CDR1 is SGHTA and CDR2 is FQGNSA. The DNA for the CDR3 is TGTGCCAGCAGCGGACAGGGGTCCGCGAACCGGCCCCAGCATTTT. Amino acid sequence: CASSGQGSANRPQHF. The full variable domain, completed using reference TRBV7-2 and TRBJ1-5, is GAGVSQSPSNKVTEKGKDVELRCDPISGHTALYWYRQSLGQGLEFLIYFQGNSAPDKSGLPSDRFSAERTGGSVSTLTIQRTQQEDSAVYLCASSGQGSANRPQHFGDGTRLSIL.

This clonotype showed up just a few times. The chain combines TRBV5-1 with TRBJ2-1; tentatively, D is TRBD2 (7 bases). The CDR3 contains 15 residues. Trimming stripped 8 bases from V and 8 bases from J, with 23 bases between. Germline assignment: CDR1 SGHRS and CDR2 YFSETQ. The CDR3 nucleotides are TGCGCCAGTAGGATTATAGCGGGCTCAGGGGATGAGCAGTTCTTC. This gives the protein CASRIIAGSGDEQFF. The whole variable domain, remainder taken from reference TRBV5-1 and TRBJ2-1, is KAGVTQTPRYLIKTRGQQVTLSCSPISGHRSVSWYQQTPGQGLQFLFEYFSETQRNKGNFPGRFSGRQFSNSRSEMNVSTLELGDSALYLCASRIIAGSGDEQFFGPGTRLTVL.

This chain joins TRBV3-1 and TRBJ1-1; D is ambiguous. Germline loops: CDR1 LGHDT, CDR2 YNNKEL (reference sequence). There are 14 residues in the CDR3. The ends were cut back, 0 bases at V and 1 base at J, with 6 bases in the middle. The CDR3 coding sequence is TGTGCCAGCAGCCAAGATCGGACGAACACTGAAGCTTTCTTT. This translates into CASSQDRTNTEAFF.

In its sample, this clonotype was seen many times. The chain recombines TRBV11-3 with TRBJ2-1; TRBD2 matches 8 bases. The CDR3 runs 14 residues. V shed 1 base, J shed 5 bases, and the junction held 1 base outside the gene matches. In germline, CDR1 is SGHNT, CDR2 YENEEA. DNA of the CDR3: TGTGCCAGCAGCTTAGGAGCGGGGGACAATGAGCAGTTCTTC. Translated: CASSLGAGDNEQFF. Drawing the rest from reference TRBV11-3 and TRBJ2-1, the complete variable domain is EAGVVQSPRYKIIEKKQPVAFWCNPISGHNTLYWYLQNLGQGPELLIRYENEEAVDDSQLPKDRFSAERLKGVDSTLKIQPAELGDSAVYLCASSLGAGDNEQFFGPGTRLTVL.

For this clonotype: Compared with germline, one end of the junction differs, possibly owing to a read error. The chain uses TRBV29-1 and TRBJ2-5; D assignment may be TRBD1 or TRBD2 (5 bases each). The V gene's germline CDR1 is SQVTM and CDR2 ANQGSEA. CDR3 length equals 12 residues. CDR3 protein: CGVTDGAETQYF. CDR3 DNA sequence: TGCGGCGTTACGGACGGGGCAGAGACCCAGTACTTC.

This clonotype has just one count. The chain couples TRBV28 to TRBJ2-2; tentative D call: TRBD2 (6 bases). This CDR3 has 14 residues. CDR1 is MDHEN and CDR2 is SYDVKM in the germline V gene. V lost 3 bases, J lost 6 bases, and 11 bases lay in between. The CDR3 is CASSFERVPGELFF. DNA of the CDR3: TGTGCCAGCAGTTTTGAGCGGGTCCCCGGGGAGCTGTTTTTT. The whole variable domain, filled in from reference TRBV28 and TRBJ2-2, reads DVKVTQSSRYLVKRTGEKVFLECVQDMDHENMFWYRQDPGLGLRLIYFSYDVKMKEKGDIPEGYSVSREKKERFSLILESASTNQTSMYLCASSFERVPGELFFGEGSRLTVL.

This chain links TRBV7-9 with TRBJ2-7; D is perhaps TRBD2 (7 bases). V dropped 2 bases and J dropped 6 bases, with 20 bases sitting between them. The CDR3 runs to 16 residues. Germline loops: CDR1 SEHNR, CDR2 FQNEAQ (reference sequence). CDR3 sequence: CASSLRASGGGGEQYF. CDR3 bases: TGTGCCAGCAGCTTAAGGGCGAGCGGCGGGGGCGGCGAGCAGTACTTC.

This clonotype was counted only a few times. This rearrangement joins TRBV20-1 to TRBJ1-1; D is unresolved. V was shortened by 5 bases and J by 8 bases, with 9 bases between the two germline ends. Germline CDR1 reads DFQATT; CDR2 reads SNEGSKA (reference sequence). The CDR3 covers 10 residues. CDR3 amino acids: CSALQVEAFF. DNA of the CDR3: TGCAGTGCTCTGCAGGTAGAAGCTTTCTTT.

V is TRBV28 and J is TRBJ2-4, with 9 bases that match TRBD1. The germline V gene encodes CDR1 MDHEN and CDR2 SYDVKM. The length of the CDR3 is 15 residues. The junction had 18 bases not matched to a gene; V was cut back by 6 bases and J by 15 bases. DNA for the CDR3: TGTGCCAGCAGCGAATCGACAGGGGGTCCAGGGGAGCGGTACTTC. Its translation is CASSESTGGPGERYF.

V gene TRBV28 combines with J gene TRBJ2-7, with 12 bases fitting TRBD2. J was trimmed by 0 bases and V by 1 base; bases with no gene match: 7. In germline, CDR1 is MDHEN, CDR2 SYDVKM. This CDR3 is 18 amino acids long. CDR3 DNA sequence: TGTGCCAGCAGTTTATATGTGGGACTAGCGGGCGTCTCCTACGAGCAGTACTTC. It codes for CASSLYVGLAGVSYEQYF.

The chain uses TRBV6-2 or TRBV6-3 and TRBJ2-1; 11 positions agree with TRBD2. J was trimmed by 7 bases and V by 6 bases; bases with no gene match: 11. CDR3 size: 16 residues. Germline V gene lookup returns CDR1 MNHEY and CDR2 SVGEGT. The CDR3 DNA reads as TGTGCCAGCAGAGGGCATAGCGGGGGGGCTACGAATGAGCAGTTCTTC. Translating it yields CASRGHSGGATNEQFF.

V is TRBV5-1 and J is TRBJ2-2; TRBD1 matches at 7 bases. Trimming took 5 bases from V and 3 from J; bases not matched to a gene: 7. The CDR3 has 15 residues. Germline V CDR1 and CDR2: SGHRS, YFSETQ. CDR3 sequence: CASSSLGTDTGELFF. The CDR3 DNA reads TGCGCCAGCAGTTCACTAGGGACAGACACCGGGGAGCTGTTTTTT.

In regard to this clonotype: The CDR3 carries no conserved terminal phenylalanine or tryptophan, so it likely arises from a read error. The chain employs TRBV4-2 and TRBJ2-7; no clear D. Germline V lookup: CDR1 LGHNA, CDR2 YNFKEQ. The CDR3 is 16 residues long. Trimming took 3 bases from V and 0 from J, leaving 15 bases between them. The CDR3 loop reads CASSHRDGRSSYEQYC. As DNA, the CDR3 is TGTGCCAGCAGCCACAGAGACGGCAGGAGCTCCTACGAGCAGTACTGC.

In the case of this clonotype: Germline is not matched at one junction end, which may reflect a read error. J is TRBJ2-2 and V is TRBV29-1, with D possibly TRBD2 on 6 matching bases. The CDR3 has 13 amino acids. Germline V lookup: CDR1 SQVTM, CDR2 ANQGSEA. The CDR3 DNA follows: TGCAGCGTTCGCGGGGCGAACACCGGGGAGCGGTTTTTT. Its protein product is CSVRGANTGERFF.

This clonotype was observed at least ten times. V gene TRBV24-1 combines with J gene TRBJ2-7; tentatively, D is TRBD1 (5 bases). V dropped 4 bases and J dropped 4 bases, with 10 bases sitting between them. The CDR3 runs to 13 residues. The germline V gene has CDR1 KGHDR and CDR2 SFDVKD. The CDR3 sequence is CATSDRQGYEQYF. The CDR3 DNA is TGTGCCACCAGTGACCGCCAGGGATACGAGCAGTACTTC.

The chain uses TRBV20-1 and TRBJ2-5; D uncertain. This CDR3 has 14 amino acids. CDR1 DFQATT and CDR2 SNEGSKA come from the germline V gene (reference sequence). V was shortened by 0 bases and J by 3 bases, with 11 bases between the two germline ends. The CDR3 is CSARDWAAEETQYF. The CDR3 DNA reads as TGCAGTGCTAGAGATTGGGCGGCGGAAGAGACCCAGTACTTC.

The genes are TRBV4-3 and TRBJ2-5; no reliable D call. The J call is in doubt because the DNA end fits TRBJ2-7 better. This CDR3 contains 14 residues. Germline loops: CDR1 LGHNA, CDR2 YSLEER. CDR3 sequence (DNA): TGCGCCAGCAGCCAAGACCCAAAGGCACCCGAGCAGTACTTC. Translation gives CASSQDPKAPEQYF.